Listed here are 5 T cell receptor beta chains from one sample, sequenced in a study of cytomegalovirus exposure and HLA in healthy donors. The PCR made use of 60 Vbeta and 13 Jbeta primers. Measured with immunoSEQ multiplex PCR; TCRdb has only the in-frame clones, and not every one. The data hold about 130,000 clones, with under 80% observed a single time. Sequencing was done on a sample of PBMCs. Every receptor here comes from a woman in her sixties in good health and CMV-seropositive.

The chain combines TRBV15 with TRBJ2-5; 8 bases align to TRBD1. The CDR3 runs to 14 residues. Losses at the gene ends were 2 bases for V and 5 bases for J; bases not matched to a gene: 4. The germline V gene has CDR1 LNHNV and CDR2 YYDKDF (reference sequence). The CDR3 DNA is TGTGCCACCAGCAGATTCAGGGGGCAGGAGACCCAGTACTTC. This encodes CATSRFRGQETQYF.

This clone was counted between two and nine times. CDR3 region: CASSDGTVYSSNQPQHF. As DNA, the CDR3 is TGTGCCAGCAGCGATGGGACAGTATATTCTAGCAATCAGCCCCAGCATTTT. V gene TRBV5-8 combines with J gene TRBJ1-5; 7 bases are a match to TRBD1. Trimming cost V 4 bases and J 0 bases; bases outside gene matches: 10. CDR1 is SGHTS and CDR2 is YDEGEE in the germline V gene. This CDR3 has 17 residues. Looking up the rest from reference TRBV5-8 and TRBJ1-5 gives the full variable domain: EAGVTQSPTHLIKTRGQQATLRCSPISGHTSVYWYQQALGLGLQFLLWYDEGEERNRGNFPPRFSGRQFPNYSSELNVNALELEDSALYLCASSDGTVYSSNQPQHFGDGTRLSIL.

This clone was seen a handful of times. The chain is built from TRBV4-3 and TRBJ2-7; the match to TRBD1 covers 7 bases. This CDR3 spans 16 amino acids. V was pared by 3 bases and J by 1 base, with 9 bases of the junction left unmatched. Germline-derived CDR1 and CDR2 are LGHNA and YSLEER. In DNA, the CDR3 is TGCGCCAGCAGCCAGGTCTCCGGGACAGTATCCTACGAGCAGTACTTC. Translated: CASSQVSGTVSYEQYF.

This clone was seen once. The CDR3 DNA follows: TGCGCCAGCAACCGAAACGGGGGATTAGGAGAGACCCAGTACTTC. Residues: CASNRNGGLGETQYF. The V call is TRBV5-1, the J call TRBJ2-5; the D gene is possibly TRBD2 (6 bases). The V and J ends lost 6 bases and 4 bases respectively, with 19 bases between them. The germline CDR1 and CDR2 sequences are SGHRS and YFSETQ. The CDR3 runs 15 residues.

This clone was recorded a few times. The rearrangement links TRBV5-4 to TRBJ2-1; D might be TRBD2 (6 bases). Trimming stripped 4 bases from V and 5 bases from J, with 19 bases between. CDR3 size: 16 residues. Looked up from germline, CDR1 is SGHNT and CDR2 is YYREEE (reference sequence). The DNA for the CDR3 is TGTGCCAGCAGCGGTAGCGGTACCGCCCTTAACAATGAGCAGTTCTTC. This translates into CASSGSGTALNNEQFF.